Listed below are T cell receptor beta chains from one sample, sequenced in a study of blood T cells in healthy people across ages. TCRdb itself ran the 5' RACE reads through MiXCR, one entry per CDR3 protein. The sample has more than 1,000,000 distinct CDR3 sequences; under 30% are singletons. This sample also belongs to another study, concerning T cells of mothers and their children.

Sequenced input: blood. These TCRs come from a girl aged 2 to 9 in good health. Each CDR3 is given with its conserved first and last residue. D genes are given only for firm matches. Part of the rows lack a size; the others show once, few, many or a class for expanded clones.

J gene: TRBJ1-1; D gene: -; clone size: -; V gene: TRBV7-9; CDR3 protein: CASSLYDYTEAFF; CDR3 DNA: TGTGCCAGCAGCTTATACGATTACACTGAAGCTTTCTTT
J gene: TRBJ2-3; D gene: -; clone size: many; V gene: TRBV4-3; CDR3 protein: CASSQEGLGALNTQYF; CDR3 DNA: TGCGCCAGCAGCCAAGAAGGGTTAGGGGCCCTGAATACGCAGTATTTT
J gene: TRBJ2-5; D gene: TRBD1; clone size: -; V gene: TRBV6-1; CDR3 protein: CASSGLQGYQETQYF; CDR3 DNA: TGTGCCAGCAGTGGGTTACAGGGGTACCAAGAGACCCAGTACTTC
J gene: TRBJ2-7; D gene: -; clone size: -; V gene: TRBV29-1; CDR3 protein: CSAGGGTTYEQYF; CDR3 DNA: TGCAGCGCCGGGGGCGGGACGACCTACGAGCAGTACTTC
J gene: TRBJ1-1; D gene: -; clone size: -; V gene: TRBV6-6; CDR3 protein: CASRYSANMNTEAFF; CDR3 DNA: TGTGCCAGCAGGTACTCAGCTAACATGAACACTGAAGCTTTCTTT
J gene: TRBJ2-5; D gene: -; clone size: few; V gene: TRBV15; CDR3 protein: CATSRPKGSVKETQYF; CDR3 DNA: TGTGCCACCAGCAGACCCAAAGGCTCAGTAAAGGAGACCCAGTACTTC
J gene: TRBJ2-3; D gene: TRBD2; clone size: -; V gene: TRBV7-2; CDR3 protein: CASSLKALVAGSDTQYF; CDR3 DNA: TGTGCCAGCAGCTTAAAAGCCTTGGTAGCGGGGTCAGATACGCAGTATTTT
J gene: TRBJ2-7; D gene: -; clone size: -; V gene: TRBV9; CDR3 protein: CASSVSPSGGQYF; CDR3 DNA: TGTGCCAGCAGCGTATCTCCCAGTGGGGGGCAGTACTTC
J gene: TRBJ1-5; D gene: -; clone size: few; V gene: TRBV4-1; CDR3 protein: CASSQEPLGAQPQHF; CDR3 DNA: TGCGCCAGCAGCCAAGAGCCGTTGGGGGCTCAGCCCCAGCATTTT
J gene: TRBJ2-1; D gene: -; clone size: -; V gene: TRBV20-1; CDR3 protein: CSARDPESSYNEQFF; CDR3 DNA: TGCAGTGCTAGAGATCCTGAGAGCTCCTACAATGAGCAGTTCTTC
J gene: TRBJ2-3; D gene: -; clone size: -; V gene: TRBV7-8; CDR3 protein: CASSYSPGLTSTDTQYF; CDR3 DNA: TGTGCCAGCAGCTACTCTCCGGGACTTACTAGCACAGATACGCAGTATTTT
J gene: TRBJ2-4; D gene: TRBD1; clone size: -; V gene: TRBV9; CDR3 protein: CASSVGQGDKNIQYF; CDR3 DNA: TGTGCCAGCAGCGTGGGACAGGGGGACAAAAACATTCAGTACTTC
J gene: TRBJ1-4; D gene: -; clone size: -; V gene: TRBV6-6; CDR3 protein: CASSYRAGTEKLFF; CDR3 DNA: TGTGCCAGCAGTTACAGGGCAGGGACTGAAAAACTGTTTTTT
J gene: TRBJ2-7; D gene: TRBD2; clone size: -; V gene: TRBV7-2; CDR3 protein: CASSQFPAGTYEQYF; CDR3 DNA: TGTGCCAGCAGCCAATTCCCAGCGGGGACCTACGAGCAGTACTTC
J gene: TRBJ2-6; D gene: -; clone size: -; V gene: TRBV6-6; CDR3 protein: CASSYLTSGANVLTF; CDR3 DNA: TGTGCCAGCAGTTACCTCACATCTGGGGCCAACGTCCTGACTTTC